The 7 T cell receptor beta chains below come from one sample, sequenced in a study of blood T cell repertoires in COVID-19. Here immunoSEQ multiplex PCR was the method, and the copy in TCRdb shows in-frame clones only, minus some. The data contain about 130,000 clones, approximately 85% of them singletons. The source material was peripheral blood. Receptor source: a human donor in a cohort sampled during active COVID-19.

The chain links TRBV2 to TRBJ2-3; TRBD2 matches at 7 bases. Germline V gene data show CDR1 as SNHLY and CDR2 as FYNNEI. After removal of 5 bases from V and 1 base from J, the junction contained 0 bases not matched to a gene. The CDR3 is 13 residues long. The CDR3 sequence is CASSLAGTDTQYF. In DNA form, the CDR3 reads TGTGCCAGCAGTCTAGCGGGCACAGATACGCAGTATTTT.

This clone was observed once. The rearrangement links TRBV27 to TRBJ2-7; 10 bases align to TRBD2. Germline CDR1 and CDR2: MNHEY and SMNVEV (reference sequence). This CDR3 is built from 15 residues. Germline trimming cut 4 bases from V and 6 bases from J; bases unmatched to any gene: 9. CDR3 loop: CASSSISSGGLEQYF. In DNA form, the CDR3 reads TGTGCCAGCAGTTCAATTAGTAGCGGGGGGCTCGAGCAGTACTTC.

This clone turned up a few times. The same CDR3 arises from other DNA sequences in this sample as well. The genes are TRBV10-3 and TRBJ1-2; no clear D. The CDR3 has 13 amino acids. V was clipped by 2 bases and J by 2 bases, with 6 bases between them. CDR1 is ENHRY and CDR2 is SYGVKD in the germline V gene. CDR3 nucleotides: TGTGCCATCAGTGAGGCCGGGAACTATGGCTACACCTTC. Amino acids: CAISEAGNYGYTF.

V is TRBV19 and J is TRBJ2-1; weak D call: TRBD2 (6 bases). The CDR3 sequence is 17 residues long. Trimming shortened V by 0 bases and J by 8 bases, and 20 bases separated the two germline ends. Germline V gives CDR1 LNHDA, CDR2 SQIVND (reference sequence). The CDR3 bases are TGTGCCAGTAGTATAGATCTAGCAGGAGGGGCCAAGGATGAGCAGTTCTTC. Translating it yields CASSIDLAGGAKDEQFF. Supplemented by reference TRBV19 and TRBJ2-1, the full variable domain reads DGGITQSPKYLFRKEGQNVTLSCEQNLNHDAMYWYRQDPGQGLRLIYYSQIVNDFQKGDIAEGYSVSREKKESFPLTVTSAQKNPTAFYLCASSIDLAGGAKDEQFFGPGTRLTVL.

V is TRBV7-2 and J is TRBJ2-2, with 8 bases identical to TRBD2. The germline CDR1 and CDR2 sequences are SGHTA and FQGNSA. V lost 0 bases and J lost 6; bases outside the gene matches: 6. The CDR3 covers 16 residues. Written as DNA, the CDR3 is TGTGCCAGCAGCTTAGCCCGGGAGGGCCTTTCCGGGGAGCTGTTTTTT. Translating it yields CASSLAREGLSGELFF.

This clone was found once. The chain employs TRBV15 and TRBJ1-5; D unclear. Deletions cut 4 bases from V and 0 bases from J, with 13 bases between. Germline V gene lookup returns CDR1 LNHNV and CDR2 YYDKDF (reference sequence). The CDR3 is 16 amino acids. DNA of the CDR3: TGTGCCACCAGCACTTATGAAGGAGGTAGCAATCAGCCCCAGCATTTT. It codes for CATSTYEGGSNQPQHF.

The chain carries TRBV6-2 or TRBV6-3 and TRBJ2-2; TRBD2 matches at 11 bases. With 6 bases clipped from V and 0 bases from J, the junction kept 3 bases outside the gene matches. Germline V CDR1 and CDR2: MNHEY, SVGEGT. This CDR3 spans 16 amino acids. CDR3 sequence (DNA): TGTGCCAGCAGGCCTAGCGGGGGGCCGAACACCGGGGAGCTGTTTTTT. This encodes CASRPSGGPNTGELFF.